The entry below gives a single TCR beta chain sequence along with its context. No antigen is known for it. Trimming cost V 8 bases and J 5 bases; bases outside gene matches: 16. Germline CDR1 MGHDK, CDR2 SYGVNS. The CDR3 is 17 residues long. The data belong to a study of cytomegalovirus exposure and HLA in healthy donors. Study details: Findings of an earlier analysis included some 120 million unique TCR beta sequences from roughly 200 million T cells.

Study-level findings and limits: A later analysis showed TCR association rates differing by HLA locus, peaking at DRB1 and lowest at HLA-C. Reportedly, fewer N-insertions than the approximately 700-donor mean appeared in an Asian-associated ancestry cluster in a later analysis.

The study ran its PCR with 60 Vbeta and 13 Jbeta primers. Profiling relied on immunoSEQ multiplex PCR, and the TCRdb table lists in-frame clones only, not all of them. The table lists more than 150,000 clones, more than 65% of them singletons, with about 1.5% in the top ten. The source of this sequence is a man aged 50-60 years in good health and CMV-seropositive. The V and J genes are TRBV25-1 and TRBJ2-7, with TRBD2 matching over 12 bases. The sequenced material came from PBMCs. Written as DNA, the CDR3 is TGTGCCAGCGCCGAGACAGGGGTGCTAGCGGGAGGGAACGAGCAGTACTTC. Encoded protein: CASAETGVLAGGNEQYF.